Sequencing of this TCR beta chain was carried out in a study of T cell changes during pregnancy in multiple sclerosis. Clones were sequenced by immunoSEQ multiplex PCR, and TCRdb holds only the in-frame ones, with some missing. Of under 70,000 clones listed, roughly nine tenths are singletons. CDR3 length equals 16 residues. J was trimmed by 3 bases and V by 5 bases; bases with no gene match: 7. Per the germline V gene, CDR1 is MNHEY and CDR2 is SMNVEV (reference sequence). Here the sequenced sample was peripheral blood, taken after pregnancy. The chain recombines TRBV27 with TRBJ2-3; TRBD1 matches 11 bases. The clonotype originates from a female donor in good health, enrolled as a control in a pregnancy study. The CDR3 coding sequence is TGTGCCAGCAGTCTACGGGACAGGGGGAGGACAGATACGCAGTATTTT. Translated, it gives CASSLRDRGRTDTQYF.